Listed below are T cell receptor beta chains from one sample, sequenced in a study of identical twins. TCRdb passed the 5' RACE reads through MiXCR, listing each CDR3 protein once. Of 1.5 million to 2 million distinct CDR3 sequences listed, roughly a third are singletons. Sample: cord blood. These receptors were obtained from a newborn girl in good health. Both conserved end residues are part of each CDR3.

>TRBV5-1|TRBJ1-2
CASSLGTGTNYGYTF
>TRBV29-1|TRBJ1-2
CSVSSVGGFLENGYTF
>TRBV5-1|TRBJ2-2
CASSATSGIRTGELFF
>TRBV4-2|TRBJ1-5
CASSQDTGSQPQHF
>TRBV10-3|TRBJ2-2
CAIHNYGGTGELFF
>TRBV5-1|TRBJ1-2
CASSLARRVQDYGYTF
>TRBV9|TRBJ2-7
CASSSYLAPGGEQYF
>TRBV27|TRBJ2-7
CASSLFGRAYEQYF
>TRBV4-2|NA
CASSRRGNHFYEQYF
>TRBV7-9|TRBJ2-5
CASSFRDREQETQYF
>TRBV11-2|TRBJ2-1
CASSEVNYNEQFF
>TRBV20-1|TRBJ2-3
CSARVVSTDTQYF
>TRBV6-1|TRBJ1-1
CASTWDRANTEAFF
>TRBV14|TRBJ1-2
CASSQGETGRLGGYTF
>TRBV12-3/TRBV12-4|TRBJ1-2
CASSSTGRTNYGYTF
>TRBV24-1|TRBJ2-1
CATGSGRAVGQFF
>TRBV7-2|TRBJ1-2
CASSRKVLDSYGYTF
>TRBV6-5|TRBJ2-5
CASSYEGRRKEIQYF
>TRBV12-3/TRBV12-4|TRBJ2-1
CASRSPNEQFF
>TRBV20-1|TRBJ2-7
CSATPLAGGSRYEQYF
>TRBV19|NA
CASRDRENEQYF
>TRBV29-1|TRBJ1-2
CSVVPGVNYGYTF
>TRBV20-1|TRBJ2-1
CSARERVPLSYNEQFF
>TRBV27|TRBJ2-7
CASSLWGGELVYEQYF
>TRBV29-1|TRBJ1-1
CSVWGQSRNTEAFF
>TRBV29-1|TRBJ2-1
CSVSRGEGYNEQFF
>TRBV28|TRBJ1-1
CASSLAGGVEAFF
>TRBV20-1|TRBJ1-5
CSASPYSNQPQHF
>TRBV7-9|TRBJ2-2
CASYEVRELFF
>TRBV4-1|TRBJ2-1
CASSQDTEQFF
>TRBV20-1|TRBJ2-5
CSASQPGQGLWETQYF
>TRBV19|NA
CASSGDRATETQYF
>TRBV2|TRBJ1-6
CASLLTGQVNSPPHF
>TRBV5-1|TRBJ2-3
CASSWGQGVDTQYF
>TRBV6-1|TRBJ1-5
CAGGRGSQPQHF
>TRBV4-1|TRBJ2-2
CASSHNRDRLHSGELFF
>TRBV12-3/TRBV12-4|TRBJ1-2
CASSFSRDRRHYGYTF
>TRBV20-1|TRBJ2-1
CSARRTSGIPNNEQFF
>TRBV20-1|TRBJ1-5
CSARKGTAGNQPQHF
>TRBV12-3/TRBV12-4|TRBJ2-1
CTSRTSGSYNEQFF
>TRBV5-1|TRBJ2-1
CASSLAVRRGDEQFF
>TRBV29-1|TRBJ2-1
CSVGDRAGNEQFF
>TRBV20-1|TRBJ2-1
CSASWTSGGAPYNEQFF
>TRBV10-3|TRBJ1-2
CAIRPRVPFERTNYGYTF
>TRBV6-1|TRBJ1-1
CASSDRQVMNTEAFF
>TRBV27|TRBJ2-5
CASRRRLGETQYF
>TRBV20-1|TRBJ2-3
CSAKPGQGFWDTQYF
>TRBV7-9|TRBJ2-7
CASSYRDNSYEQYF
>TRBV2|TRBJ2-1
CASSGASGGVKQFF
>TRBV3-1|TRBJ1-2
CASSRDTLYGYTF
>TRBV6-5|TRBJ1-1
CASSYFRDRNTEAFF
>TRBV7-2|TRBJ2-1
CASSPRGRASSYNEQFF
>TRBV6-2/TRBV6-3|TRBJ2-7
CASKGTGTPYEQYF
>TRBV29-1|TRBJ2-1
CSVFLLAGGPGSYNEQFF
>TRBV7-9|NA
CASSLGPHRQTNEQYF
>TRBV27|TRBJ2-7
CASSYRRTGGPMYEQYF
>TRBV10-3|TRBJ1-2
CAISASGRGYGYTF
>TRBV12-3/TRBV12-4|TRBJ2-7
CASSLGKTVSYEQYF
>TRBV11-2|TRBJ1-5
CASSRTGGKVQPQHF